These 15 T cell receptor beta chains came from one sample sequenced in a study of cytomegalovirus exposure and HLA in healthy donors. The PCR was carried out with 60 Vbeta primers and 13 Jbeta primers. Repertoires were generated with immunoSEQ multiplex PCR, while TCRdb's copy carries only in-frame clones and drops some. The sample yields approximately 110,000 clones, of which the top ten take up about 2.2%. Sequencing was carried out using PBMCs. These receptors all stem from a man between 40 and 49 years old in good health and CMV-seronegative.

V and J are TRBV7-3 and TRBJ1-5; 8 bases agree with TRBD1. The CDR3 sequence is 13 residues long. Germline V gene data show CDR1 as SGHTA and CDR2 as FQGTGA. The junction had 4 bases not matched to a gene; V was cut back by 5 bases and J by 7 bases. CDR3: CASSLDRDQPQHF. The CDR3 DNA is TGTGCCAGCAGCCTGGACAGGGACCAGCCCCAGCATTTT.

The V gene is TRBV6-5, the J gene TRBJ1-5, with D possibly being TRBD1 (6 bases). The ends were cut back, 5 bases at V and 7 bases at J, with 18 bases in the middle. The germline V gene encodes CDR1 MNHEY and CDR2 SVGAGI. The CDR3 has 15 amino acids. CDR3 sequence: CASSPDRLGRQPQHF. In DNA, the CDR3 is TGTGCCAGCAGTCCCGACAGGTTGGGACGGCAGCCCCAGCATTTT.

This clone is deemed medium-sized by its frequency. The genes are TRBV18 and TRBJ1-3; 8 nucleotides line up with TRBD1. Germline V gene sequence: CDR1 KGHSH, CDR2 LQKENI. This CDR3 is built from 16 residues. The V segment lost 6 bases and the J segment 0 bases; nucleotides outside the gene matches: 7. CDR3 in DNA: TGTGCCAGCTCGCTCCAACAGGGGGTCTCTGGAAACACCATATATTTT. This sequence encodes CASSLQQGVSGNTIYF.

The J gene is TRBJ2-2, the V gene TRBV2, with TRBD2 matching 8 bases. This CDR3 contains 14 residues. J was trimmed by 2 bases and V by 7 bases; bases with no gene match: 3. The germline V gene has CDR1 SNHLY and CDR2 FYNNEI. CDR3 protein: CASKGLVNTGELFF. The CDR3 nucleotides read TGTGCCAGCAAGGGACTAGTTAACACCGGGGAGCTGTTTTTT.

CDR3 DNA sequence: TGTGCCATCAGTGAGGCTGGGGCAGGGGGCTACGAGCAGTACTTC. This encodes CAISEAGAGGYEQYF. V usage is TRBV10-3 and J usage is TRBJ2-7, with 7 nucleotides matching TRBD1. The CDR3 runs to 15 residues. J lost 3 bases, V lost 2 bases, and 7 bases had no gene match. Germline lookup yields CDR1 ENHRY and CDR2 SYGVKD.

The chain is built from TRBV30 and TRBJ2-1; D gene unclear. The germline V and J ends were trimmed by 2 bases and 7 bases, with 9 bases remaining between them. The CDR3 sequence is 12 residues long. Germline assignment: CDR1 GTSNPN and CDR2 SVGIG (reference sequence). This chain's CDR3 is CAWSTRWNEQFF. CDR3 bases: TGTGCCTGGAGTACCCGGTGGAATGAGCAGTTCTTC.

This chain links TRBV7-2 with TRBJ2-2, with TRBD1 identical over 8 bases. The V gene end was trimmed by 6 bases and the J gene end by 6 bases; junction bases not matched to a gene: 12. The CDR3 runs to 16 residues. CDR1 and CDR2 from the germline V gene are SGHTA and FQGNSA. The DNA for the CDR3 is TGTGCCAGCAGAAATAGGGGCACAGGGGGGCCCGGGGAGCTGTTTTTT. This codes for CASRNRGTGGPGELFF. The full variable domain, completed using reference TRBV7-2 and TRBJ2-2, is GAGVSQSPSNKVTEKGKDVELRCDPISGHTALYWYRQSLGQGLEFLIYFQGNSAPDKSGLPSDRFSAERTGGSVSTLTIQRTQQEDSAVYLCASRNRGTGGPGELFFGEGSRLTVL.

V and J are TRBV5-1 and TRBJ2-7, with 9 bases lining up with TRBD1. This CDR3 region has 14 residues. V shed 4 bases, J shed 7 bases, and the junction held 9 bases outside the gene matches. The V gene's germline CDR1 is SGHRS and CDR2 YFSETQ. As DNA, the CDR3 is TGCGCCAGCAGCCCCGGGACAGGGTCGGGGGAGCAGTACTTC. It is translated as CASSPGTGSGEQYF.

This chain uses TRBV6-5 with TRBJ1-4; D remains unclear. V lost 2 bases and J lost 0, with 7 bases in between. There are 15 residues in the CDR3. Germline loops: CDR1 MNHEY, CDR2 SVGAGI. In DNA form, the CDR3 reads TGTGCCAGCAGTTACGACACCGCAACTAATGAAAAACTGTTTTTT. Translated: CASSYDTATNEKLFF.

This chain connects TRBV7-2 to TRBJ2-5; 13 bases fit TRBD2. The J call may be mistaken, given a closer DNA end match to TRBJ2-7. The CDR3 has 16 amino acids. Looked up from germline, CDR1 is SGHTA and CDR2 is FQGNSA. CDR3 region: CASSYPRTSGSHEQYF. The CDR3 DNA reads as TGTGCCAGCAGCTATCCAAGGACTAGCGGGAGCCACGAGCAGTACTTC.

DNA for the CDR3: TGTGCCAGCAGTCCACCGGGACAGCGCAATCAGCCCCAGCATTTT. It encodes CASSPPGQRNQPQHF. The J gene is TRBJ1-5, the V gene TRBV28; TRBD1 agrees at 7 bases. The CDR3 has 15 residues. The J segment lost 2 bases and the V segment lost 5 bases, leaving 6 bases of the junction unmatched. The germline V gene has CDR1 MDHEN and CDR2 SYDVKM.

The CDR3 reads CSVDGLTATINTGELFF. The CDR3 DNA reads TGCAGCGTGGACGGTTTGACAGCTACCATCAACACCGGGGAGCTGTTTTTT. This chain links TRBV29-1 with TRBJ2-2, with D possibly matching TRBD1 (5 bases). Germline CDR1 reads SQVTM; CDR2 reads ANQGSEA. Between the trimmed V and J ends, which lost 6 bases and 2 bases, there was a span of 22 bases. This CDR3 region has 17 residues.

With regard to this clone: No conserved phenylalanine or tryptophan ends this CDR3, so it is likely a read error. The gene calls are TRBV6-5 and TRBJ1-1, with a possible D match to TRBD1 (5 bases). The CDR3 consists of 13 residues. The V gene's germline CDR1 is MNHEY and CDR2 SVGAGI. Trimming removed 6 bases from V and 1 base from J, with 9 bases in between. CDR3 sequence reads: CASRGTGNTEAFL. CDR3 nucleotides: TGTGCCAGCAGGGGCACAGGGAACACTGAAGCTTTCCTT.

On this clone itself: Sequence at one end of the junction differs from germline and may be a read error. The J gene is TRBJ2-1, the V gene TRBV7-7, with D perhaps matching TRBD1 (5 bases). The CDR3 contains 15 residues. Germline V gives CDR1 SSHAT, CDR2 FNYEAQ (reference sequence). CDR3 sequence (DNA): TGTGCTAGCAGCCTGGACACGTATACCTACAATGAGCAGTTCTTC. This gives the protein CASSLDTYTYNEQFF.

J is TRBJ2-1 and V is TRBV5-8; D is possibly TRBD1 (5 bases). CDR3 size: 15 residues. V dropped 0 bases and J dropped 5 bases, with 12 bases sitting between them. CDR1 is SGHTS and CDR2 is YDEGEE in the germline V gene. As DNA, the CDR3 is TGTGCCAGCAGCTTGGGGCAGGGCCCACACAATGAGCAGTTCTTC. Its translation: CASSLGQGPHNEQFF. Variable domain in full (rest from reference TRBV5-8 and TRBJ2-1): EAGVTQSPTHLIKTRGQQATLRCSPISGHTSVYWYQQALGLGLQFLLWYDEGEERNRGNFPPRFSGRQFPNYSSELNVNALELEDSALYLCASSLGQGPHNEQFFGPGTRLTVL.